This is a list of T cell receptor beta chains from one sample in a study of T cell repertoires in cytomegalovirus infection. TCRdb fed the reads into MiXCR, producing one record per CDR3 protein. The table includes about 250,000 distinct CDR3 sequences, roughly an eighth detected once. Sequenced: PBMCs. Receptors originate from a human donor in good health (CMV status not recorded). Some clones in this sample may be carry-over from other donors' samples. Both conserved end residues are part of each CDR3. A D gene is named only where the DNA matches it firmly. Clone size is shown for a subset of rows, as once, few, many or a class of expanded clone.

d_call clone_size j_call v_call cdr3_aa cdr3_nt
. many TRBJ2-6 TRBV6-2/TRBV6-3 CASSYSPGRGANVLTF TGTGCCAGCAGTTACTCTCCGGGCCGCGGGGCCAACGTCCTGACTTTC
TRBD1 few TRBJ1-5 TRBV29-1 CSVANRGHQPQHF TGCAGCGTAGCAAACAGGGGGCATCAGCCCCAGCATTTT
. . TRBJ1-3 TRBV6-8 CASINGRFGNTIYF TGTGCCAGCATCAACGGAAGGTTTGGAAACACCATATATTTT
. few TRBJ2-7 TRBV20-1 CSAAHRDKGHEQYF TGCAGTGCTGCCCACCGGGACAAGGGGCACGAGCAGTACTTC
TRBD1 few TRBJ2-6 TRBV20-1 CSARDRTGTGANVLTF TGCAGTGCTAGAGATCGGACAGGGACCGGGGCCAACGTCCTGACTTTC
TRBD1 few TRBJ2-7 TRBV28 CASIPGGGYEQYF TGTGCCAGCATTCCAGGGGGCGGGTACGAGCAGTACTTC
. many TRBJ2-5 TRBV5-1 CASSSGGVINQETQYF TGCGCCAGCAGCTCCGGCGGAGTGATTAACCAAGAGACCCAGTACTTC
. many TRBJ2-1 TRBV7-2 CASSLGFDNEQFF TGTGCCAGCAGCTTGGGTTTCGACAATGAGCAGTTCTTC
TRBD1 . TRBJ1-2 TRBV28 CASSSGQAQNYGYTF TGTGCCAGCAGTAGTGGACAGGCCCAGAACTATGGCTACACCTTC
. many TRBJ2-7 TRBV7-2 CASSSRSSSYEQYF TGTGCCAGCAGCTCCAGATCTAGCTCCTACGAGCAGTACTTC
TRBD1 . TRBJ2-4 TRBV20-1 CSALTGQGTADIQYF TGCAGTGCCCTTACCGGACAGGGGACGGCAGACATTCAGTACTTC
. many TRBJ1-5 TRBV7-2 CASSLASTGFQPQHF TGTGCCAGCAGCTTAGCTAGTACAGGGTTTCAGCCCCAGCATTTT
TRBD1 many TRBJ2-7 TRBV7-2 CASSLGTGSYEQYF TGTGCCAGCAGCTTAGGGACAGGGTCCTACGAGCAGTACTTC
. few TRBJ2-7 TRBV28 CASSRPRGLGYEQYF TGTGCCAGCAGCCGCCCCAGGGGCTTGGGCTACGAGCAGTACTTC
TRBD1 few TRBJ1-2 TRBV20-1 CSASGTGGFSDYGYTF TGCAGTGCTTCCGGGACAGGGGGATTCAGCGACTATGGCTACACCTTC
TRBD1 many TRBJ1-5 TRBV7-6 CASSLDRGLGQPQHF TGTGCCAGCAGCTTAGACAGGGGGTTGGGTCAGCCCCAGCATTTT
. . TRBJ2-5 TRBV19 CASTPEEQGETQYF TGTGCCAGTACCCCGGAGGAACAGGGAGAGACCCAGTACTTC
. . TRBJ1-5 TRBV5-1 CASSLEGKQPQHF TGCGCCAGCAGCTTGGAGGGGAAGCAGCCCCAGCATTTT
. few TRBJ2-1 TRBV25-1 CASRGIHEQFF TGTGCCAGCAGAGGCATCCATGAGCAGTTCTTC
. . TRBJ2-7 TRBV6-1 CASSVTLQVGISTYEQYF TGTGCCAGCAGTGTAACTCTACAAGTGGGGATTTCTACCTACGAGCAGTACTTC
. few TRBJ2-2 TRBV4-3 CASSHQVGVVTGELFF TGCGCCAGCAGCCACCAGGTCGGGGTTGTCACCGGGGAGCTGTTTTTT
TRBD1 few TRBJ1-5 TRBV24-1 CATSDGDREIEGNQPQHF TGTGCCACCAGTGATGGGGACAGGGAAATCGAGGGCAATCAGCCCCAGCATTTT
TRBD1 many TRBJ1-5 TRBV7-2 CASSPRTGAVGQPQHF TGTGCCAGCAGCCCCCGGACAGGGGCGGTTGGTCAGCCCCAGCATTTT
TRBD1 few TRBJ1-5 TRBV28 CASSSTGEENRPQHF TGTGCCAGCAGCTCGACAGGGGAGGAAAATCGGCCCCAGCATTTT
TRBD2 many TRBJ2-7 TRBV7-2 CASSLRTRAEQYF TGTGCCAGCAGCTTAAGGACTAGGGCCGAGCAGTACTTC
. . TRBJ1-2 TRBV5-6 CASSLAGYRYGYTF TGTGCCAGCAGCTTGGCCGGCTATCGGTATGGCTACACCTTC
TRBD1 many TRBJ2-3 TRBV7-2 CASSLVSDRGTDTQYF TGTGCCAGCAGCTTAGTAAGTGACAGGGGCACAGATACGCAGTATTTT
. many TRBJ1-4 TRBV28 CASSFLGGATNEKLFF TGTGCCAGCAGTTTTCTAGGGGGTGCAACTAATGAAAAACTGTTTTTT
. many TRBJ2-7 TRBV28 CASSSGTPPIHEQYF TGTGCCAGCAGTTCCGGGACCCCGCCGATTCACGAGCAGTACTTC
TRBD1 many TRBJ2-7 TRBV7-9 CASSRGQDYSYEQYF TGTGCCAGCAGCCGAGGACAGGATTACTCCTACGAGCAGTACTTC
TRBD1 many TRBJ2-5 TRBV20-1 CSATPGGGETQYF TGCAGTGCTACGCCAGGGGGCGGGGAGACCCAGTACTTC
. . TRBJ2-2 TRBV19 CASQNTGELFF TGTGCCAGCCAGAACACCGGGGAGCTGTTTTTT
. . TRBJ2-7 TRBV7-4 CASSFGQGLNEQYF TGTGCCAGCAGCTTCGGTCAGGGGCTGAACGAGCAGTACTTC
. . TRBJ2-1 TRBV29-1 CSVIGPINEQFF TGCAGCGTTATCGGACCCATCAATGAGCAGTTCTTC
. . TRBJ2-1 TRBV7-3 CASSPGRGGTRSIEQFF TGTGCCAGCAGCCCCGGCAGGGGGGGGACTAGAAGTATTGAGCAGTTCTTC
TRBD1 . TRBJ2-7 TRBV5-1 CASSLDDRGLYEQYF TGCGCCAGCAGCTTGGATGACAGGGGGCTTTACGAGCAGTACTTC
. . TRBJ1-1 TRBV20-1 CSALNSRNTEAFF TGCAGTGCCCTAAACAGTAGAAACACTGAAGCTTTCTTT
TRBD1 many TRBJ2-5 TRBV7-2 CASSWTGVGETQYF TGTGCCAGCAGCTGGACAGGGGTGGGAGAGACCCAGTACTTC
. . TRBJ2-4 TRBV7-9 CASSFNTEDIQYF TGTGCCAGCAGCTTTAACACCGAGGACATTCAGTACTTC
. many TRBJ1-2 TRBV14 CASSPIQYGYTF TGTGCCAGCAGCCCGATACAGTATGGCTACACCTTC
. many TRBJ2-7 TRBV28 CASAGGAPYEQYF TGTGCCAGCGCCGGGGGAGCCCCCTACGAGCAGTACTTC
TRBD2 few TRBJ2-2 TRBV7-9 CAPGGAGELFF TGTGCCCCCGGGGGGGCCGGGGAGCTGTTTTTT
. few TRBJ1-1 TRBV9 CASSVVVGEEAFF TGTGCCAGCAGCGTAGTCGTAGGGGAAGAAGCTTTCTTT